The clone carrying this T cell receptor (beta chain) was counted between two and nine times. Each CDR3 protein gets one entry after TCRdb re-called the 5' RACE reads with MiXCR. This sample carries about 82,000 distinct CDR3 sequences, about 13% of them seen once, and the ten largest clones take less than 45%. These data are taken from a study of T-cell memory formation after mild COVID-19. In the study overall: Among the donors, TCR clusters were largely specific to each donor.

What was sequenced was PBMCs or a T cell subset sorted from them (not recorded which). The clonotype was recovered from a man aged 18 to 30 who had mild COVID-19 (a few samples of this study predate the infection). Cell type and time point are not known.

The CDR3 reads CASSLNTRGPEQFF. CDR3 coding DNA: TGTGCCAGCAGTCTCAATACGAGGGGGCCTGAGCAGTTCTTC. The chain combines TRBV6-2 or TRBV6-3 with TRBJ2-1, with 7 bases matching TRBD1. In germline, CDR1 is MNHEY, CDR2 SVGEGT. The CDR3 length is 14 residues. With V trimmed by 5 bases and J by 9 bases, 10 bases remained unmatched.